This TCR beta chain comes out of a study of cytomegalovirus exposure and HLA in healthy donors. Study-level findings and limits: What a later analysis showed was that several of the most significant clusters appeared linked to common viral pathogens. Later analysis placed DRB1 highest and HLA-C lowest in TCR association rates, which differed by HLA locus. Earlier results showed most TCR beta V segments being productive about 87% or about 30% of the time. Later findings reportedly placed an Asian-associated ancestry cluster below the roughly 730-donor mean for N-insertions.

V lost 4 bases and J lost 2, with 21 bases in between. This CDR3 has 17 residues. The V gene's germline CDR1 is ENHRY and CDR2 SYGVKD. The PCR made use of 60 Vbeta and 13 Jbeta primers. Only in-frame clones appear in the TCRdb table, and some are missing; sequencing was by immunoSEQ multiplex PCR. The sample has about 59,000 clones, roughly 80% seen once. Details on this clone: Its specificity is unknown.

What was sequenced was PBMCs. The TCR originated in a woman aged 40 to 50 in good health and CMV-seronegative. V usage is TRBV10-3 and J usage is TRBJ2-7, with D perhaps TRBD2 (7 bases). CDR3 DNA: TGTGCCATCAGTGTAGTAGACAGGTGGGAGGGTACCTACGAGCAGTACTTC. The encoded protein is CAISVVDRWEGTYEQYF.